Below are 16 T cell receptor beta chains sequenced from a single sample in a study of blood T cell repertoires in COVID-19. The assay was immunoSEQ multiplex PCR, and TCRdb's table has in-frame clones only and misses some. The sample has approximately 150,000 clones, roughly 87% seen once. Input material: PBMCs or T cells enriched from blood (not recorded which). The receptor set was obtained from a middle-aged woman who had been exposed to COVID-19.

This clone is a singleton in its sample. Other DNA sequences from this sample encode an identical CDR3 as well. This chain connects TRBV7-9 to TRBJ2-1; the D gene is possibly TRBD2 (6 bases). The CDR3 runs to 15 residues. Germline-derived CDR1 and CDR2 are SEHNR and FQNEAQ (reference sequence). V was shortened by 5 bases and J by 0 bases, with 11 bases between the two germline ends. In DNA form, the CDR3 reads TGTGCCAGCAGCCTTAGCGGCAGCTCCTACAATGAGCAGTTCTTC. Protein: CASSLSGSSYNEQFF.

CDR3 protein: CASSASSGGAIMEQFF. The CDR3 nucleotides read TGTGCCAGCAGCGCTTCTAGCGGGGGGGCTATAATGGAGCAGTTCTTC. V is TRBV9 and J is TRBJ2-1, with 12 bases that match TRBD2. CDR1 and CDR2 from the germline V gene are SGDLS and YYNGEE. Losses at the gene ends were 3 bases for V and 10 bases for J; bases not matched to a gene: 11. The CDR3 loop spans 16 amino acids.

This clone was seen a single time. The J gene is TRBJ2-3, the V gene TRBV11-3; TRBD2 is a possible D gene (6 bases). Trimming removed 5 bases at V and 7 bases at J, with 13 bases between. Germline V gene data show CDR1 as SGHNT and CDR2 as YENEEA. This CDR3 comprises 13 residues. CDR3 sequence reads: CASSPGGRNTQYF. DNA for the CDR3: TGTGCCAGCAGCCCCGGAGGGCGGAATACGCAGTATTTT.

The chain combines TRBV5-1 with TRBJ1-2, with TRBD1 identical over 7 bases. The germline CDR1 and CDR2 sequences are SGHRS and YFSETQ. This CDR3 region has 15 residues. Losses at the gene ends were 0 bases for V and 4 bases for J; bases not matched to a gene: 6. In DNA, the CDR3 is TGCGCCAGCAGCTTGGGGGACAGCAACTCCTATGGCTACACCTTC. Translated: CASSLGDSNSYGYTF. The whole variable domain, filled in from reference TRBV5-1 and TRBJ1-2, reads KAGVTQTPRYLIKTRGQQVTLSCSPISGHRSVSWYQQTPGQGLQFLFEYFSETQRNKGNFPGRFSGRQFSNSRSEMNVSTLELGDSALYLCASSLGDSNSYGYTFGSGTRLTVV.

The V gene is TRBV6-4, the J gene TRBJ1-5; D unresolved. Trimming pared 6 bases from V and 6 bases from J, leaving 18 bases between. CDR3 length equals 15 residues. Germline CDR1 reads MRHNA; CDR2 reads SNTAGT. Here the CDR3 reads CASRFLSLKAQPQHF. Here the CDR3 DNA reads TGTGCCAGCAGATTCCTAAGTCTTAAAGCTCAGCCCCAGCATTTT.

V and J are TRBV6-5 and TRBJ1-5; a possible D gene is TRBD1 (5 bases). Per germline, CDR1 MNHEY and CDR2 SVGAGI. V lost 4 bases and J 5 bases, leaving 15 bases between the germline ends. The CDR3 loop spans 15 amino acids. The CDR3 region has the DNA TGTGCCAGCAGTTCTGAGGCCCTAGGGGATCAGCCCCAGCATTTT. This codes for CASSSEALGDQPQHF.

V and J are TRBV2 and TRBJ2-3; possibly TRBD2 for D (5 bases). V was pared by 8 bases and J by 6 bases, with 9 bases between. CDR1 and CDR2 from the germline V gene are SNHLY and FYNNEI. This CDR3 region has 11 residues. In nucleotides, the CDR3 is TGTGCCAGCTCTAGCATTGATACGCAGTATTTT. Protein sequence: CASSSIDTQYF.

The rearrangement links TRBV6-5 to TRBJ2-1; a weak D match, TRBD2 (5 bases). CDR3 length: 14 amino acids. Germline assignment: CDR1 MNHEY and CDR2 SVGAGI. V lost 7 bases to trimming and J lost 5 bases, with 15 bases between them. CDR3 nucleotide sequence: TGTGCCAGCACAGGCTCCCGGGGAAACAATGAGCAGTTCTTC. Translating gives CASTGSRGNNEQFF.

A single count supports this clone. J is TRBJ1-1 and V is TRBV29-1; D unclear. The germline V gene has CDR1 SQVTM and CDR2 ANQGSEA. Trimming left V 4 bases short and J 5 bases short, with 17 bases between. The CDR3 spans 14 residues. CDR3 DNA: TGCAGCGTTGGGAGTCGGGATGGGAGGACTGAAGCTTTCTTT. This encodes CSVGSRDGRTEAFF.

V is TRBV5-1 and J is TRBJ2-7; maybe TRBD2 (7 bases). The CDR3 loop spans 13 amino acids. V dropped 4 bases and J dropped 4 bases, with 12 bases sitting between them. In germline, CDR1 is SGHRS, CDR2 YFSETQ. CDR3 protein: CASSQQGGYEQYF. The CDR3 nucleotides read TGCGCCAGCAGCCAACAGGGAGGGTACGAGCAGTACTTC.

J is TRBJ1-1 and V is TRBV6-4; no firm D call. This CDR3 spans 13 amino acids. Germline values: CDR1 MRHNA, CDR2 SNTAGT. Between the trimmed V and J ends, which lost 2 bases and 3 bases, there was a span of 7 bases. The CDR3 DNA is TGTGCCAGCAGTGACCGGGAGTACACTGAAGCTTTCTTT. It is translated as CASSDREYTEAFF.

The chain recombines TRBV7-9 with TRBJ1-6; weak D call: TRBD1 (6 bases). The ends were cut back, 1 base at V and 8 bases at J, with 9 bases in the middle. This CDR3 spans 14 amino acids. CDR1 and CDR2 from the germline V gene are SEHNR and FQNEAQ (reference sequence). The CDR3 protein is CASSLGRTDSPLHF. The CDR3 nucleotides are TGTGCCAGCAGCTTAGGAAGGACAGATTCACCCCTCCACTTT.

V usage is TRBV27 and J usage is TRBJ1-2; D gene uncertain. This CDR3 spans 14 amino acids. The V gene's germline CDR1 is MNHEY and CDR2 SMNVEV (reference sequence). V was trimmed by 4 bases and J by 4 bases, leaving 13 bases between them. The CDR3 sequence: CASSSGGSTYGYTF. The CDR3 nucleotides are TGTGCCAGCAGTTCGGGTGGCAGCACCTATGGCTACACCTTC.

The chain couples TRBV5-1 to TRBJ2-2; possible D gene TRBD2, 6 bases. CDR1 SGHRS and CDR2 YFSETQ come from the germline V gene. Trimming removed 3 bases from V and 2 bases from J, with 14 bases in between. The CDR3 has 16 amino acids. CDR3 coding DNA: TGCGCCAGCAGCTCGTCCGGGACTCTAAACACCGGGGAGCTGTTTTTT. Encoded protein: CASSSSGTLNTGELFF.

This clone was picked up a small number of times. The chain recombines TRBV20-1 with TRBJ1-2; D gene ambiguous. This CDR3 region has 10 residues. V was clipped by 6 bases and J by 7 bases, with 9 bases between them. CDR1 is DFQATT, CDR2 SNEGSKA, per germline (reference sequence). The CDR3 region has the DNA TGCAGTGCCGAGGAGCGTGGCTACACCTTC. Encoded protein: CSAEERGYTF.

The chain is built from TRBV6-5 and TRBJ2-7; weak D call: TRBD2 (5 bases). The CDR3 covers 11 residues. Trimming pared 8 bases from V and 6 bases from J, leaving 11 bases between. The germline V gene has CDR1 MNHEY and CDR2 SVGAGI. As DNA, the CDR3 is TGTGCCAGCGGGAGATGGGGCGAGCAGTACTTC. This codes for CASGRWGEQYF.